These 29 T cell receptor beta chains were all obtained from the same sample, sequenced in a study of control samples from healthy donors and cancer patients. Only in-frame clones appear in the TCRdb table, and some are missing; sequencing was by immunoSEQ multiplex PCR. Of 120,000 or so clones listed, roughly nine tenths are singletons. The specimen was blood. The source is a man aged 18 to 29 in good health.

V usage is TRBV11-2 and J usage is TRBJ1-1, with no clear D. The CDR3 spans 13 residues. CDR1 is SGHAT and CDR2 is FQNNGV in the germline V gene. V was pared by 4 bases and J by 2 bases, with 8 bases between. Here the CDR3 DNA reads TGTGCCAGCAGCTCACCGGTTAACACTGAAGCTTTCTTT. Protein: CASSSPVNTEAFF.

This clone was seen once. The junction and the germline gene differ at one end; a read error may be behind it. The rearrangement joins TRBV5-1 to TRBJ2-2; possible D gene TRBD2, 5 bases. CDR1 and CDR2 (germline): SGHRS, YFSETQ. The CDR3 is made up of 16 amino acids. The CDR3 spells CASSLPLAPLDRGAVF. In DNA form, the CDR3 reads TGCGCCAGCAGCCTTCCTTTAGCGCCCTTAGACCGGGGAGCTGTTTTT.

The V gene is TRBV10-1, the J gene TRBJ1-1; TRBD1 might be the D (5 bases). CDR1 and CDR2 from the germline V gene are WNHNN and SYGVQD (reference sequence). The CDR3 loop spans 14 amino acids. V dropped 6 bases and J dropped 2 bases, with 13 bases sitting between them. CDR3 amino acids: CASRAGRLNTEAFF. Here the CDR3 DNA reads TGCGCCAGCAGAGCGGGACGGCTTAACACTGAAGCTTTCTTT.

This clone was seen only once. The V and J genes are TRBV30 and TRBJ1-2; D is perhaps TRBD1 (6 bases). This CDR3 spans 16 amino acids. V lost 3 bases to trimming and J lost 3 bases, with 20 bases between them. In germline, CDR1 is GTSNPN, CDR2 SVGIG (reference sequence). The CDR3 DNA reads as TGTGCCTGGAGGAGTTTTTCCGGGGGCGAGGACTATGGCTACACCTTC. Its protein is CAWRSFSGGEDYGYTF.

This chain joins TRBV24-1 and TRBJ1-2, with no clear D. The CDR3 covers 16 residues. Germline CDR1 reads KGHDR; CDR2 reads SFDVKD. V shed 3 bases and J shed 8 bases, with 21 bases lying between them. The CDR3 spells CATSDHTRRDEAGYTF. The CDR3 DNA follows: TGTGCCACCAGTGATCACACTCGGCGGGATGAAGCGGGCTACACCTTC.

The chain recombines TRBV5-1 with TRBJ2-1; the D gene is possibly TRBD2 (5 bases). Per the germline V gene, CDR1 is SGHRS and CDR2 is YFSETQ. The length of the CDR3 is 14 residues. V dropped 0 bases and J dropped 2 bases, with 6 bases sitting between them. DNA of the CDR3: TGCGCCAGCAGCTTGGAGACTACCTACAATGAGCAGTTCTTC. The encoded protein is CASSLETTYNEQFF. Full variable domain (rest looked up from reference TRBV5-1 and TRBJ2-1): KAGVTQTPRYLIKTRGQQVTLSCSPISGHRSVSWYQQTPGQGLQFLFEYFSETQRNKGNFPGRFSGRQFSNSRSEMNVSTLELGDSALYLCASSLETTYNEQFFGPGTRLTVL.

The rearrangement links TRBV6-5 to TRBJ1-4; D call uncertain. Trimming stripped 5 bases from V and 4 bases from J, with 11 bases between. The V gene's germline CDR1 is MNHEY and CDR2 SVGAGI. The CDR3 loop spans 14 amino acids. In DNA form, the CDR3 reads TGTGCCAGCAGTCCGGCTTGGTTTAATGAAAAACTGTTTTTT. Translated, it gives CASSPAWFNEKLFF.

The V and J genes are TRBV6-5 and TRBJ2-1; D is possibly TRBD1 (5 bases). The ends were cut back, 5 bases at V and 5 bases at J, with 10 bases in the middle. Germline V gene sequence: CDR1 MNHEY, CDR2 SVGAGI. There are 13 residues in the CDR3. In nucleotides, the CDR3 is TGTGCCAGCAGTCTCGACAGAAACAATGAGCAGTTCTTC. Its protein is CASSLDRNNEQFF.

The chain is built from TRBV7-3 and TRBJ2-2; D is possibly TRBD2 (5 bases). The V gene's germline CDR1 is SGHTA and CDR2 FQGTGA. This CDR3 comprises 17 residues. Trimming took off 5 bases at V and 3 bases at J, with 19 bases between the two ends. The CDR3 is CASSPIRVATDTGELFF. CDR3 DNA sequence: TGTGCCAGCAGCCCCATTAGGGTAGCGACCGACACCGGGGAGCTGTTTTTT.

The V gene is TRBV19, the J gene TRBJ2-6; D possibly corresponds to TRBD1 (6 bases). The V gene's germline CDR1 is LNHDA and CDR2 SQIVND (reference sequence). Trimming removed 7 bases from V and 0 bases from J, with 16 bases in between. The CDR3 consists of 17 residues. The CDR3, as DNA: TGTGCCAGTATTAGATGGGGGCTCCCCTCTGGGGCCAACGTCCTGACTTTC. Translating gives CASIRWGLPSGANVLTF.

This clone was picked up many times. The V call is TRBV9, the J call TRBJ1-1; perhaps TRBD1 as D (5 bases). Trimming stripped 4 bases from V and 7 bases from J, with 11 bases between. CDR3 length equals 12 residues. The germline gives CDR1 SGDLS, CDR2 YYNGEE. The DNA of the CDR3 is TGTGCCAGCAGCCCGGGGGGACTTGAAGCTTTCTTT. The encoded protein is CASSPGGLEAFF.

The J gene is TRBJ1-6, the V gene TRBV13; 7 positions agree with TRBD1. V shed 2 bases and J 9 bases; nucleotides not matched to a gene: 7. CDR1 is PRHDT and CDR2 is FYEKMQ in the germline V gene (reference sequence). The length of the CDR3 is 15 residues. CDR3 protein: CASSLIGAGGSPLHF. CDR3 nucleotides: TGTGCCAGCAGCTTAATCGGGGCAGGGGGTTCACCCCTCCACTTT.

The chain combines TRBV19 with TRBJ2-5, with TRBD2 identical over 9 bases. The CDR3 has 15 residues. V was pared by 7 bases and J by 1 base, with 7 bases of the junction left unmatched. In germline, CDR1 is LNHDA, CDR2 SQIVND (reference sequence). The CDR3 DNA sequence: TGTGCCAGTAAGAGGGCTAGCGGGGCCCAAGAGACCCAGTACTTC. The encoded protein is CASKRASGAQETQYF.

This rearrangement joins TRBV4-2 to TRBJ2-7, with TRBD1 as a possible D gene (6 bases). Germline V lookup: CDR1 LGHNA, CDR2 YNFKEQ. The CDR3 sequence is 13 residues long. V dropped 6 bases and J dropped 4 bases, with 13 bases sitting between them. CDR3 DNA: TGTGCCAGCAGTTCGGACAGAGAGTACGAGCAGTACTTC. Amino acid sequence: CASSSDREYEQYF.

The J gene is TRBJ1-5, the V gene TRBV2; D uncertain. CDR1 is SNHLY, CDR2 FYNNEI, per germline. This CDR3 has 13 residues. V lost 4 bases, J lost 4 bases, and 8 bases lay in between. The DNA of the CDR3 is TGTGCCAGCAGTGGAGACATGAATCAGCCCCAGCATTTT. As protein: CASSGDMNQPQHF.

This clone was counted a single time. The chain couples TRBV5-6 to TRBJ1-1, with 12 bases fitting TRBD1. From germline, CDR1 is SGHDT and CDR2 YYEEEE. V was pared by 4 bases and J by 0 bases, with 7 bases of the junction left unmatched. CDR3 length: 17 residues. The CDR3 is CASSLLGQGALNTEAFF. The CDR3 DNA reads as TGTGCCAGCAGCCTGCTGGGACAGGGGGCTTTGAACACTGAAGCTTTCTTT. Full variable domain (outside the CDR3, taken from reference TRBV5-6 and TRBJ1-1): DAGVTQSPTHLIKTRGQQVTLRCSPKSGHDTVSWYQQALGQGPQFIFQYYEEEERQRGNFPDRFSGHQFPNYSSELNVNALLLGDSALYLCASSLLGQGALNTEAFFGQGTRLTVV.

In its sample, this clone is medium-sized (0.01 to 0.1%). The chain couples TRBV6-5 to TRBJ1-6, with TRBD1 as a possible D gene (5 bases). V dropped 0 bases and J dropped 5 bases, with 8 bases sitting between them. This CDR3 has 15 amino acids. The germline gives CDR1 MNHEY, CDR2 SVGAGI. The CDR3 DNA sequence: TGTGCCAGCAGTTACTCGACAGCTAATAATTCACCCCTCCACTTT. Residues: CASSYSTANNSPLHF.

This chain joins TRBV5-6 and TRBJ2-7, with D possibly called TRBD1 or TRBD2 (5 bases each). Germline assignment: CDR1 SGHDT and CDR2 YYEEEE. The V end lost 4 bases, the J end lost 6 bases, and 17 bases lay between the germline ends. CDR3 length equals 14 residues. The CDR3 region is CASSPLRDRGEQYF. CDR3 in DNA: TGTGCCAGCAGCCCCCTCCGGGACCGAGGCGAGCAGTACTTC.

The rearrangement joins TRBV6-6 to TRBJ2-4; TRBD1 matches 11 bases. The CDR3 is 20 amino acids. Germline-derived CDR1 and CDR2 are MNHNY and SVGAGI (reference sequence). Losses at the gene ends were 6 bases for V and 1 base for J; bases not matched to a gene: 17. This CDR3 is CASSTGTGGLAGAAKNIQYF. The CDR3 DNA reads TGTGCCAGCAGCACCGGGACAGGGGGTTTAGCGGGAGCGGCCAAAAACATTCAGTACTTC.

This clone was counted once. This chain uses TRBV10-3 with TRBJ2-7; tentatively, D is TRBD1 or TRBD2 (5 bases each). Trimming removed 7 bases from V and 3 bases from J, with 16 bases in between. The CDR3 contains 14 residues. CDR1 and CDR2 from the germline V gene are ENHRY and SYGVKD. Here the CDR3 reads CAITGNRDGYEQYF. The CDR3 nucleotides read TGTGCCATCACTGGAAATCGGGACGGCTACGAGCAGTACTTC.

The rearrangement links TRBV19 to TRBJ2-7, with unresolved D. V lost 3 bases to trimming and J lost 2 bases, with 14 bases between them. CDR3 size: 15 residues. Per germline, CDR1 LNHDA and CDR2 SQIVND (reference sequence). This chain's CDR3 is CASSIYGRATYEQYF. The CDR3 nucleotides read TGTGCCAGTAGTATTTATGGTCGAGCCACCTACGAGCAGTACTTC.

The CDR3 DNA reads as TGTGCCAGCAGGGGTCACTATGGCTACACCTTC. Residues: CASRGHYGYTF. The chain recombines TRBV6-5 with TRBJ1-2; no firm D call. The CDR3 loop spans 11 amino acids. Germline loops: CDR1 MNHEY, CDR2 SVGAGI. V was trimmed by 6 bases and J by 3 bases, leaving 5 bases between them.

The J gene is TRBJ2-7, the V gene TRBV5-1; TRBD1 aligns across 8 bases. J was trimmed by 5 bases and V by 3 bases; bases with no gene match: 7. Germline V CDR1 and CDR2: SGHRS, YFSETQ. CDR3 size: 14 residues. The CDR3 DNA is TGCGCCAGCAGCTGGACAGGGTCCCCCAACGAGCAGTACTTC. Its translation: CASSWTGSPNEQYF.

The rearrangement uses TRBV6-5 and TRBJ2-3; D uncertain. Germline V gene data show CDR1 as MNHEY and CDR2 as SVGAGI. CDR3 size: 16 residues. V shed 0 bases and J shed 3 bases, with 13 bases lying between them. CDR3 loop: CASSYSVFGLTDTQYF. The CDR3 DNA reads as TGTGCCAGCAGTTACTCGGTCTTTGGGTTGACAGATACGCAGTATTTT.

The gene calls are TRBV11-2 and TRBJ2-2; D may be TRBD1 (6 bases). Germline CDR1 reads SGHAT; CDR2 reads FQNNGV. V was pared by 2 bases and J by 4 bases, with 11 bases between. The CDR3 contains 15 residues. The CDR3 nucleotides read TGTGCCAGCAGCTTACAGGGGAGAGGCACCGGGGAGCTGTTTTTT. This gives the protein CASSLQGRGTGELFF.

V usage is TRBV7-6 and J usage is TRBJ2-1; D possibly corresponds to TRBD1 (5 bases). Trimming pared 5 bases from V and 8 bases from J, leaving 19 bases between. The CDR3 sequence is 15 residues long. Germline V gene sequence: CDR1 SGHVS, CDR2 FNYEAQ. In nucleotides, the CDR3 is TGTGCCAGCAGCCGCGACAGTTATAGGGTGGATGAGCAGTTCTTC. This codes for CASSRDSYRVDEQFF.

This clone occurred once. This chain joins TRBV27 and TRBJ1-2; 9 nucleotides align to TRBD1. The V gene's germline CDR1 is MNHEY and CDR2 SMNVEV (reference sequence). With V trimmed by 3 bases and J by 8 bases, 7 bases remained unmatched. The CDR3 has 14 residues. The DNA of the CDR3 is TGTGCCAGCAGTTTTCGGTCAGGGACAGGGGGCTACACCTTC. Amino acids: CASSFRSGTGGYTF.

The table lists this clone with a few counts. The gene calls are TRBV30 and TRBJ1-5; D not certain. The germline V and J ends were trimmed by 5 bases and 11 bases, with 16 bases remaining between them. This CDR3 is 12 amino acids long. Per germline, CDR1 GTSNPN and CDR2 SVGIG (reference sequence). The CDR3 region has the DNA TGTGCCTGGGCCCCTGGACGGGGTGCCCAGCATTTT. It translates to CAWAPGRGAQHF.

The chain is built from TRBV9 and TRBJ1-3; no reliable D call. CDR1 is SGDLS, CDR2 YYNGEE, per germline. Trimming cost V 0 bases and J 3 bases, with 4 bases left between them. The CDR3 spans 13 residues. The CDR3 here is CASSVEGGNTIYF. The CDR3, as DNA: TGTGCCAGCAGCGTAGAAGGTGGAAACACCATATATTTT.